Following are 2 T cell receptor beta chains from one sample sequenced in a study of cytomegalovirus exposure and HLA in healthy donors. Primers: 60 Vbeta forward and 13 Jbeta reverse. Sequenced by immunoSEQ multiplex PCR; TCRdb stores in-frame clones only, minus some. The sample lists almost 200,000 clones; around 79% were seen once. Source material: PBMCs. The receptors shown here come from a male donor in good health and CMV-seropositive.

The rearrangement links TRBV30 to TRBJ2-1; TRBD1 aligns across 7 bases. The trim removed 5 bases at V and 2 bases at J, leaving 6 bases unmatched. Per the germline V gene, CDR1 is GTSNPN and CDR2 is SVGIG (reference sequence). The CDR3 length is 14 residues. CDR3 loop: CAWLRQGPYNEQFF. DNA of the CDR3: TGTGCCTGGTTAAGACAGGGCCCCTACAATGAGCAGTTCTTC. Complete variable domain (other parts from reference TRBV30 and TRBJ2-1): SQTIHQWPATLVQPVGSPLSLECTVEGTSNPNLYWYRQAAGRGLQLLFYSVGIGQISSEVPQNLSASRPQDRQFILSSKKLLLSDSGFYLCAWLRQGPYNEQFFGPGTRLTVL.

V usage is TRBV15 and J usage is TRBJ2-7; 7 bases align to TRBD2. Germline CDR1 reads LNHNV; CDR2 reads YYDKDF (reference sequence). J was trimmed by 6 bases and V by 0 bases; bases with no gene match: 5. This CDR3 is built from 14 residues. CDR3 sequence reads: CATSREGLPAEQYF. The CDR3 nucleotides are TGTGCCACCAGCAGAGAGGGACTACCCGCCGAGCAGTACTTC. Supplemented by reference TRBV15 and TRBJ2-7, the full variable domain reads DAMVIQNPRYQVTQFGKPVTLSCSQTLNHNVMYWYQQKSSQAPKLLFHYYDKDFNNEADTPDNFQSRRPNTSFCFLDIRSPGLGDTAMYLCATSREGLPAEQYFGPGTRLTVT.